A selection of T cell receptor beta chains follows, all from one sample in a study of CD8+CD57+ T cells in acquired aplastic anemia. TCRdb reprocessed the reads with MiXCR, giving one entry per CDR3 protein. Here the sample spans 100,000 to 150,000 distinct CDR3 sequences, 48% being singletons. The specimen was sorted CD4+, CD8+, or CD8+CD57+ T cells (not recorded which) from PBMCs. These receptors were obtained from a human donor in good health, serving as a control. Both conserved end residues are part of each CDR3. D genes are given only for firm matches. The listing skips clone size in some rows; elsewhere it reads once, few, many or a size class.

CDR3aa: CASSVDPGASYEQYF
CDR3nt: TGTGCCAGCAGCGTAGATCCGGGGGCCTCCTACGAGCAGTACTTC
j_gene: TRBJ2-7
v_gene: TRBV9
abundance: .
d_gene: .

CDR3aa: CASSTGFPNYGYTF
CDR3nt: TGTGCCAGTTCGACAGGGTTCCCAAACTATGGCTACACCTTC
j_gene: TRBJ1-2
v_gene: TRBV19
abundance: few
d_gene: TRBD1

CDR3aa: CSVIQGDTYEQYF
CDR3nt: TGCAGCGTAATACAGGGGGATACCTACGAGCAGTACTTC
j_gene: TRBJ2-7
v_gene: TRBV29-1
abundance: once
d_gene: TRBD1

CDR3aa: CATSDPGQGYEQYF
CDR3nt: TGTGCCACCAGTGACCCGGGACAGGGATACGAGCAGTACTTC
j_gene: TRBJ2-7
v_gene: TRBV24-1
abundance: .
d_gene: TRBD1

CDR3aa: CASSPSASGVSYEQYF
CDR3nt: TGTGCCAGCAGCCCTAGCGCTAGCGGGGTCTCCTACGAGCAGTACTTC
j_gene: TRBJ2-7
v_gene: TRBV7-2
abundance: many
d_gene: TRBD2

CDR3aa: CSAGTGCYEQYF
CDR3nt: TGCAGCGCCGGGACAGGGTGCTACGAGCAGTACTTC
j_gene: TRBJ2-7
v_gene: TRBV29-1
abundance: .
d_gene: TRBD1

CDR3aa: CSARDPAHEQYF
CDR3nt: TGCAGTGCTAGGGACCCAGCCCACGAGCAGTACTTC
j_gene: TRBJ2-7
v_gene: TRBV20-1
abundance: .
d_gene: .

CDR3aa: CASSYRDRGRYEQYF
CDR3nt: TGTGCCAGCAGCTACCGGGACAGGGGGCGGTACGAGCAGTACTTC
j_gene: TRBJ2-7
v_gene: TRBV11-1
abundance: .
d_gene: TRBD1

CDR3aa: CASSLGSSGGTDTQYF
CDR3nt: TGTGCCAGCAGCTTAGGATCTAGCGGGGGCACAGATACGCAGTATTTT
j_gene: TRBJ2-3
v_gene: TRBV11-1
abundance: few
d_gene: TRBD2

CDR3aa: CAISEGVLNSPLHF
CDR3nt: TGTGCCATCAGTGAGGGGGTGCTTAATTCACCCCTCCACTTT
j_gene: TRBJ1-6
v_gene: TRBV10-3
abundance: .
d_gene: .

CDR3aa: CASSPPRGFNYGYTF
CDR3nt: TGTGCCAGCAGCCCTCCCCGGGGTTTCAACTATGGCTACACCTTC
j_gene: TRBJ1-2
v_gene: TRBV5-8
abundance: many
d_gene: .

CDR3aa: CAISEGVWSGAYQETQYF
CDR3nt: TGTGCCATCAGTGAAGGGGTTTGGTCGGGGGCTTACCAAGAGACCCAGTACTTC
j_gene: TRBJ2-5
v_gene: TRBV10-3
abundance: .
d_gene: .

CDR3aa: CASSSSGGVQGTQYF
CDR3nt: TGTGCCAGCAGCTCTAGCGGGGGGGTCCAGGGTACGCAGTATTTT
j_gene: TRBJ2-3
v_gene: TRBV7-3
abundance: .
d_gene: TRBD2

CDR3aa: CASSLGGGRTQYF
CDR3nt: TGTGCCAGCAGCTTGGGCGGGGGGAGGACTCAGTACTTC
j_gene: TRBJ2-5
v_gene: TRBV12-3/TRBV12-4
abundance: .
d_gene: TRBD2

CDR3aa: CASRTGGTEAFF
CDR3nt: TGTGCCAGTAGGACAGGGGGCACTGAAGCTTTCTTT
j_gene: TRBJ1-1
v_gene: TRBV19
abundance: .
d_gene: TRBD1

CDR3aa: CASSLQPRAHSSGNTIYF
CDR3nt: TGTGCCAGCAGCTTACAACCAAGGGCCCACAGCTCTGGAAACACCATATATTTT
j_gene: TRBJ1-3
v_gene: TRBV11-2
abundance: many
d_gene: .

CDR3aa: CASSFFGGGKSYNEQFF
CDR3nt: TGTGCCAGCAGCTTCTTCGGTGGGGGGAAATCCTACAATGAGCAGTTCTTC
j_gene: TRBJ2-1
v_gene: TRBV7-9
abundance: many
d_gene: .

CDR3aa: CATKVTEHSGNTIYF
CDR3nt: TGTGCCACCAAAGTCACAGAGCACTCTGGAAACACCATATATTTT
j_gene: TRBJ1-3
v_gene: TRBV24-1
abundance: many
d_gene: .

CDR3aa: CATSRGTMGGGTDTQYF
CDR3nt: TGTGCCACCAGCAGAGGGACTATGGGGGGTGGCACAGATACGCAGTATTTT
j_gene: TRBJ2-3
v_gene: TRBV15
abundance: .
d_gene: .

CDR3aa: CASSYTSGGIKETQYF
CDR3nt: TGTGCCAGCAGCTACACTAGCGGGGGGATTAAAGAGACCCAGTACTTC
j_gene: TRBJ2-5
v_gene: TRBV7-2
abundance: .
d_gene: TRBD2

CDR3aa: CASSYIAQVGEQFF
CDR3nt: TGTGCCAGCAGTTATATCGCCCAGGTCGGTGAGCAGTTCTTC
j_gene: TRBJ2-1
v_gene: TRBV6-2/TRBV6-3
abundance: .
d_gene: .

CDR3aa: CSVEVRQGPYGYTF
CDR3nt: TGCAGCGTTGAAGTTAGGCAGGGGCCCTATGGCTACACCTTC
j_gene: TRBJ1-2
v_gene: TRBV29-1
abundance: .
d_gene: .

CDR3aa: CSARSSGGALETQYF
CDR3nt: TGCAGTGCTAGGAGTAGCGGGGGGGCGTTGGAGACCCAGTACTTC
j_gene: TRBJ2-5
v_gene: TRBV20-1
abundance: .
d_gene: TRBD2

CDR3aa: CASSLVGQRLNEKLFF
CDR3nt: TGTGCCAGCAGCTTGGTTGGACAGCGGCTTAATGAAAAACTGTTTTTT
j_gene: TRBJ1-4
v_gene: TRBV7-2
abundance: many
d_gene: .

CDR3aa: CASSLDRVSERYF
CDR3nt: TGTGCCAGCAGCCTCGACAGGGTGAGCGAGCGGTACTTC
j_gene: TRBJ2-7
v_gene: TRBV7-9
abundance: .
d_gene: TRBD1

CDR3aa: CASSLEAGRYEKLFF
CDR3nt: TGTGCCAGCAGTTTAGAGGCAGGGAGGTATGAAAAACTGTTTTTT
j_gene: TRBJ1-4
v_gene: TRBV12-3/TRBV12-4
abundance: .
d_gene: .

CDR3aa: CASRYTGPPGGSPLHF
CDR3nt: TGTGCCAGCAGGTATACCGGGCCACCGGGTGGATCACCCCTCCACTTT
j_gene: TRBJ1-6
v_gene: TRBV11-2
abundance: .
d_gene: .

CDR3aa: CASRQDGTGLSYEQYF
CDR3nt: TGTGCCAGCAGACAAGACGGGACAGGATTATCCTACGAGCAGTACTTC
j_gene: TRBJ2-7
v_gene: TRBV6-1
abundance: once
d_gene: TRBD1

CDR3aa: CASSQSSRVYSGNTIYF
CDR3nt: TGTGCCAGCAGCCAATCGAGTCGGGTGTACTCTGGAAACACCATATATTTT
j_gene: TRBJ1-3
v_gene: TRBV16
abundance: many
d_gene: .

CDR3aa: CASSQEGRDTGELFF
CDR3nt: TGTGCCAGCAGCCAAGAGGGCAGGGACACCGGGGAGCTGTTTTTT
j_gene: TRBJ2-2
v_gene: TRBV4-2
abundance: once
d_gene: .

CDR3aa: CASRGQGEFGELFF
CDR3nt: TGTGCCAGCAGAGGACAGGGGGAATTCGGGGAGCTGTTTTTT
j_gene: TRBJ2-2
v_gene: TRBV12-3/TRBV12-4
abundance: few
d_gene: TRBD1

CDR3aa: CASSLGQELSYEQYF
CDR3nt: TGTGCCAGCAGCTTAGGGCAGGAGCTAAGCTACGAGCAGTACTTC
j_gene: TRBJ2-7
v_gene: TRBV11-1
abundance: many
d_gene: .

CDR3aa: CSAVRDTGGETQYF
CDR3nt: TGCAGTGCTGTCCGGGACACGGGGGGAGAGACCCAGTACTTC
j_gene: TRBJ2-5
v_gene: TRBV20-1
abundance: .
d_gene: .

CDR3aa: CASGTGVSYNSPLHF
CDR3nt: TGTGCCAGTGGGACAGGAGTCTCCTATAATTCACCCCTCCACTTT
j_gene: TRBJ1-6
v_gene: TRBV19
abundance: once
d_gene: TRBD1

CDR3aa: CASSFVGQPYEQYF
CDR3nt: TGTGCCAGCAGTTTCGTCGGACAGCCCTACGAGCAGTACTTC
j_gene: TRBJ2-7
v_gene: TRBV7-2
abundance: .
d_gene: .

CDR3aa: CASSLDREVAFF
CDR3nt: TGTGCCAGCAGCTTAGACAGGGAGGTGGCTTTCTTT
j_gene: TRBJ1-1
v_gene: TRBV11-3
abundance: .
d_gene: .

CDR3aa: CATETRNNEQFF
CDR3nt: TGTGCCACCGAGACTAGGAACAATGAGCAGTTCTTC
j_gene: TRBJ2-1
v_gene: TRBV10-3
abundance: .
d_gene: .

CDR3aa: CSARGGQTSYEQYF
CDR3nt: TGCAGTGCTAGGGGTGGACAGACCTCCTACGAGCAGTACTTC
j_gene: TRBJ2-7
v_gene: TRBV20-1
abundance: many
d_gene: .

CDR3aa: CASSIQILSATNEKLFF
CDR3nt: TGTGCCAGTAGTATACAGATACTCTCTGCAACTAATGAAAAACTGTTTTTT
j_gene: TRBJ1-4
v_gene: TRBV19
abundance: many
d_gene: .

CDR3aa: CATRTGQTGEAFF
CDR3nt: TGTGCCACCCGGACAGGTCAAACGGGTGAAGCTTTCTTT
j_gene: TRBJ1-1
v_gene: TRBV10-3
abundance: .
d_gene: TRBD1

CDR3aa: CASSYSAEGEAFF
CDR3nt: TGTGCCAGCAGTTACTCGGCTGAGGGTGAAGCTTTCTTT
j_gene: TRBJ1-1
v_gene: TRBV6-5
abundance: few
d_gene: .

CDR3aa: CATAGQPPLDNEQFF
CDR3nt: TGTGCCACCGCGGGACAGCCCCCGTTGGACAATGAGCAGTTCTTC
j_gene: TRBJ2-1
v_gene: TRBV19
abundance: many
d_gene: .

CDR3aa: CASSLERGIKNIQYF
CDR3nt: TGTGCCAGCAGCTTAGAGCGGGGGATCAAAAACATTCAGTACTTC
j_gene: TRBJ2-4
v_gene: TRBV11-1
abundance: many
d_gene: TRBD2